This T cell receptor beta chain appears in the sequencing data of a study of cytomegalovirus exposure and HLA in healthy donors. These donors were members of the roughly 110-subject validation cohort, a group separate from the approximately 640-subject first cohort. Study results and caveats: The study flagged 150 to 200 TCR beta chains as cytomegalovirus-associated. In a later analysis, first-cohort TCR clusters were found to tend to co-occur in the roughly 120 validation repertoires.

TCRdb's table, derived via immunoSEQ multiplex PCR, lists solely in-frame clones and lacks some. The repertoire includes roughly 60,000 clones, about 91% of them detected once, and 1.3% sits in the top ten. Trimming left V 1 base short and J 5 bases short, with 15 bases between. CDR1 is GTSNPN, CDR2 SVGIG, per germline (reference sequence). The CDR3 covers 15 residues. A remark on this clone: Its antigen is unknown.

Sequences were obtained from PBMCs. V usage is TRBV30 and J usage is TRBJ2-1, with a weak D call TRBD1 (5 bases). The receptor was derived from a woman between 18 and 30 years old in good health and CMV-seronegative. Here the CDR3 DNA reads TGTGCCTGGAGTGGGTGGGGCAGATCAGACAATGAGCAGTTCTTC. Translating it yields CAWSGWGRSDNEQFF.